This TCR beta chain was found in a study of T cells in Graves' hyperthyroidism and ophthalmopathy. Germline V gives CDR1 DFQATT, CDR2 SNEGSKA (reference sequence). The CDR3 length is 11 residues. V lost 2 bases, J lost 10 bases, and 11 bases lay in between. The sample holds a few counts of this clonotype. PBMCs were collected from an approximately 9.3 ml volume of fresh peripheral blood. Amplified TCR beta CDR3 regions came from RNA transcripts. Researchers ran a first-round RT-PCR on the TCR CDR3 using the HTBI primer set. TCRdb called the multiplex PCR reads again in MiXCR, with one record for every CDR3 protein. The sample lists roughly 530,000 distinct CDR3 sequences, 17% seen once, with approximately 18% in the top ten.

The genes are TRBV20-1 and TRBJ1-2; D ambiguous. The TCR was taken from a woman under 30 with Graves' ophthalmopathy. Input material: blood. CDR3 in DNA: TGCAGTGCTAGAAATCAGGTAGACTACACCTTC. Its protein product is CSARNQVDYTF.